The present T cell receptor beta chain was sequenced within a study of blood T cell repertoires in COVID-19. In the study overall: Recovered participants had two consecutive negative NP/OP PCR tests, healthcare professional clearance, or symptom resolution. The United States, Italy and Spain supplied acute and convalescent COVID-19 samples.

Participant age was roughly 18 to 90 years, and participants resided in approximately 25 US areas. The V gene's germline CDR1 is MNHEY and CDR2 SVGEGT. This CDR3 comprises 16 residues. The V end lost 0 bases, the J end lost 0 bases, and 12 bases lay between the germline ends. Original processing notes: Nucleated cell number was recorded as an estimate derived from reference gene primer amplification. Only in-frame clones appear in the TCRdb table, and some are missing; sequencing was by immunoSEQ multiplex PCR. V and J calls and clone size are as listed in that table; D and trimming were resolved from the DNA. The repertoire consists of a few hundred thousand clones, with around 89% occurring once and the leading ten covering 2% to 2.5%.

This receptor was identified in a woman aged 55 to 70 in a cohort exposed to, infected with or recovered from COVID-19 (not recorded which). The V call is TRBV6-2 or TRBV6-3, the J call TRBJ2-7; maybe TRBD1 (5 bases). Sequenced sample: PBMCs or T cells enriched from blood (not recorded which). The CDR3 sequence: CASSYSGPTTSYEQYF. The CDR3 bases are TGTGCCAGCAGTTACTCGGGGCCCACCACCTCCTACGAGCAGTACTTC.